The clone carrying this T cell receptor beta chain was counted a single time. Sequencing used immunoSEQ multiplex PCR; TCRdb keeps in-frame clones, though not all of them. This sample has 35,000 to 50,000 clones; about 85% occur once, and the top ten carry 12%. These data belong to a study of blood T cell repertoires in COVID-19. Overall study: There were acute and convalescent COVID-19 samples, and they came from the United States, Italy and Spain. In each case, the material was cDNA or gDNA derived from T cells, B-cell-depleted T cells, or PBMCs.

This CDR3 comprises 16 residues. Germline CDR1 reads LGHDT; CDR2 reads YNNKEL (reference sequence). The germline V and J ends were trimmed by 6 bases and 2 bases, with 14 bases remaining between them. V and J are TRBV3-1 (or the pseudogene TRBV3-2) and TRBJ2-6; possibly TRBD2 for D (5 bases). The specimen was peripheral blood. This TCR was recovered from a human donor in a cohort sampled during active COVID-19. The CDR3 here is CASSLDLSAGANVLTF. The CDR3 bases are TGTGCCAGCAGTTTGGACTTATCGGCTGGGGCCAACGTCCTGACTTTC.